Listed below are T cell receptor beta chains from one sample, sequenced in a study of T cells in Graves' hyperthyroidism and ophthalmopathy. TCRdb independently ran MiXCR on the multiplex PCR reads; one entry per CDR3 protein. The sample records approximately 300,000 distinct CDR3 sequences, roughly 20% being singletons. The sequenced material came from blood. The receptor source for this set is a middle-aged man with Graves' ophthalmopathy. Both conserved end residues are part of each CDR3. The D gene is left open where the match is weak. Clone size is shown for a subset of rows, as once, few, many or a class of expanded clone.

>.|TRBV9|TRBJ2-7|.|14
CASSVGRASYEQYF
TGTGCCAGCAGCGTCGGCAGGGCTAGCTACGAGCAGTACTTC
>many|TRBV11-2|TRBJ2-5|.|16
CASSLRLRGIQETQYF
TGTGCCAGCAGCTTAAGGTTAAGGGGGATCCAAGAGACCCAGTACTTC
>many|TRBV11-2|TRBJ1-1|.|13
CASSLDTGTEAFF
TGTGCCAGCAGCTTAGATACGGGCACGGAAGCTTTCTTT
>.|TRBV28|TRBJ2-2|TRBD2|13
CASALAGSRELFF
TGTGCCAGCGCACTAGCGGGGTCCCGGGAGCTGTTTTTT
>.|TRBV27|TRBJ2-3|TRBD1|15
CASSSTGVPTDTQYF
TGTGCCAGCAGTTCGACAGGGGTACCCACAGATACGCAGTATTTT
>many|TRBV7-9|TRBJ2-7|.|14
CASSLWQGISEQYF
TGTGCCAGCAGCTTATGGCAGGGAATAAGCGAGCAGTACTTC
>few|TRBV5-1|TRBJ1-1|.|14
CASSLPGQNTEAFF
TGCGCCAGCAGCTTACCGGGACAGAACACTGAAGCTTTCTTT
>few|TRBV29-1|TRBJ2-7|.|14
CSVEGGLGTYEQYF
TGCAGCGTTGAAGGGGGGTTAGGCACCTACGAGCAGTACTTC
>.|TRBV7-8|TRBJ2-7|TRBD1|18
CASSFGGQGAPGVYEQYF
TGTGCCAGCAGCTTCGGAGGACAGGGGGCGCCCGGGGTCTACGAGCAGTACTTC
>few|TRBV28|TRBJ2-7|.|14
CASSSPGERAKQYF
TGTGCCAGCAGTTCCCCGGGAGAGAGGGCCAAGCAGTACTTC
>.|TRBV19|TRBJ2-5|.|12
CASSGGYGTQYF
TGTGCCAGTAGTGGGGGGTACGGGACCCAGTACTTC
>.|TRBV30|TRBJ1-1|.|13
CAWIPTGNTEAFF
TGTGCCTGGATTCCTACAGGGAACACTGAAGCTTTCTTT
>many|TRBV9|TRBJ2-7|.|15
CASSVGPTSSYEQYF
TGTGCCAGCAGCGTAGGGCCTACGAGCTCCTACGAGCAGTACTTC
>.|TRBV5-8|TRBJ2-1|.|15
CASSLGMISYNEQFF
TGTGCCAGCAGCTTGGGCATGATCTCCTACAATGAGCAGTTCTTC
>many|TRBV20-1|TRBJ2-3|.|14
CSAKGTTSTDTQYF
TGCAGTGCTAAGGGGACGACTAGCACAGATACGCAGTATTTT
>.|TRBV5-1|TRBJ2-7|.|12
CASSLAVGEQYF
TGCGCCAGCAGCTTGGCCGTAGGTGAGCAGTACTTC
>many|TRBV5-1|TRBJ2-3|.|13
CASSLIWADTQYF
TGCGCCAGCAGCTTGATCTGGGCAGATACGCAGTATTTT
>few|TRBV6-1|TRBJ2-1|TRBD2|17
CASFPFTSGRAAFEQFF
TGTGCCAGCTTCCCGTTTACTAGCGGGAGGGCTGCCTTCGAGCAGTTCTTC
>.|TRBV11-2|TRBJ2-7|.|15
CASSFPRQMNYEQYF
TGTGCCAGCAGCTTTCCGAGACAGATGAACTACGAGCAGTACTTC
>many|TRBV7-3|TRBJ1-1|.|13
CASSSQRNTEAFF
TGTGCCAGCAGCTCACAGCGGAACACTGAAGCTTTCTTT
>.|TRBV29-1|TRBJ1-2|TRBD1|16
CSVSKPTGTGGAGYTF
TGCAGCGTCAGCAAGCCTACCGGGACAGGGGGCGCTGGCTACACCTTC
>many|TRBV6-1|TRBJ1-2|TRBD1|18
CASSEASPGQTFGYGYTF
TGTGCCAGCAGTGAAGCATCCCCGGGACAGACCTTTGGCTATGGCTACACCTTC
>few|TRBV6-1|TRBJ1-2|.|16
CASSEALGGSGYGYTF
TGTGCCAGCAGTGAAGCGCTCGGGGGATCAGGGTATGGCTACACCTTC
>many|TRBV10-3|TRBJ1-1|.|13
CAIMEPGALRAFF
TGTGCCATCATGGAGCCGGGAGCTCTGAGGGCTTTCTTT
>many|TRBV2|TRBJ2-2|.|17
CASTRTAGGSNTGELFF
TGTGCCAGCACCCGGACAGCGGGCGGTTCAAACACCGGGGAGCTGTTTTTT
>once|TRBV18|TRBJ1-5|.|15
CASSPTGEVRSPQHF
TGTGCCAGCTCACCGACGGGAGAGGTGAGATCGCCCCAGCATTTT
>.|TRBV24-1|TRBJ1-1|TRBD1|12
CATSSGQGGAFF
TGTGCCACCAGTTCTGGACAGGGTGGAGCTTTCTTT
>many|TRBV28|TRBJ2-7|.|17
CASSLVAQSPLSYEQYF
TGTGCCAGCAGTTTAGTGGCCCAGTCCCCCCTTTCCTACGAGCAGTACTTC
>few|TRBV10-2|TRBJ2-1|TRBD2|15
CATTILAGGGNEQFF
TGCGCCACCACAATACTAGCGGGAGGAGGAAATGAGCAGTTCTTC
>many|TRBV19|TRBJ1-1|TRBD1|15
CASSTGGLADTEAFF
TGTGCCAGTAGTACAGGGGGGCTGGCGGACACTGAAGCTTTCTTT
>few|TRBV6-2/TRBV6-3|TRBJ2-1|TRBD2|14
CASSILAGGSEQFF
TGTGCCAGCAGTATCCTAGCGGGAGGTAGTGAGCAGTTCTTC
>.|TRBV11-2|TRBJ2-1|TRBD2|13
CASRPSGINEQFF
TGTGCCAGCAGACCTAGCGGGATCAATGAGCAGTTCTTC
>few|TRBV19|TRBJ1-5|.|15
CASSIVREEDQPQHF
TGTGCCAGTAGTATAGTGAGGGAGGAGGATCAGCCCCAGCATTTT
>few|TRBV6-1|TRBJ1-5|TRBD1|15
CASRGTGAIDQPQHF
TGTGCCAGCCGAGGCACAGGGGCTATCGATCAGCCCCAGCATTTT
>.|TRBV6-7|TRBJ2-7|.|12
CASSYPHYEQYF
TGTGCCAGCAGTTACCCCCACTACGAGCAGTACTTC
>.|TRBV18|TRBJ1-1|.|15
CASSPQSDSNTEAFF
TGTGCCAGCTCACCACAGTCAGACTCGAACACTGAAGCTTTCTTT
>many|TRBV7-3|TRBJ2-3|.|15
CASSLQGGEADTQYF
TGTGCCAGCAGCTTGCAGGGGGGAGAAGCAGATACGCAGTATTTT
>many|TRBV28|TRBJ2-7|TRBD2|15
CASSLHLAGGYEQYF
TGTGCCAGCAGTTTACACTTAGCGGGAGGGTACGAGCAGTACTTC
>.|TRBV5-1|TRBJ2-7|.|14
CASSSPPGVGEQYF
TGCGCCAGCAGCTCCCCGCCGGGAGTGGGCGAGCAGTACTTC
>few|TRBV4-1|TRBJ2-5|TRBD2|16
CASSQPVAGGRETQYF
TGCGCCAGCAGCCAACCCGTAGCGGGAGGAAGGGAGACCCAGTACTTC
>.|TRBV9|TRBJ2-5|TRBD1|14
CASSVGQGEETQYF
TGTGCCAGCAGCGTGGGACAGGGAGAAGAGACCCAGTACTTC